Listed below are T cell receptor beta chains from one sample, sequenced in a study of early T cells in non-severe SARS-CoV-2 infection. Using its own MiXCR run on the 5' RACE reads, TCRdb lists one record per CDR3 protein. This table has about 69,000 distinct CDR3 sequences, roughly 4.6% appearing once. The sample here was whole blood, taken at baseline. These receptors came from an adult who was a healthcare worker with PCR-confirmed SARS-CoV-2 infection or an uninfected control (not recorded which). The donor label of this sample is uncertain. Both conserved end residues are part of each CDR3. A D gene is named only where the DNA matches it firmly. Rows give clone size only sometimes, using once, few, many, or a class for an expanded clone.

J gene: TRBJ2-3; CDR3 length: 19; V gene: TRBV11-2; D gene: TRBD2; clone size: many; CDR3 DNA: TGTGCCAGCAGCTTAGACCTTTTCCCGGGGGGGCCCCGCACAGATACGCAGTATTTT; CDR3 protein: CASSLDLFPGGPRTDTQYF
J gene: TRBJ2-3; CDR3 length: 18; V gene: TRBV7-2; D gene: TRBD2; clone size: many; CDR3 DNA: TGTGCCAGCAGCAGTACTAGCGGGGGGCCTACTAGCACAGATACGCAGTATTTT; CDR3 protein: CASSSTSGGPTSTDTQYF
J gene: TRBJ2-3; CDR3 length: 16; V gene: TRBV9; D gene: TRBD2; clone size: .; CDR3 DNA: TGTGCCAGCAGCGCAGGGACTAGCGGCGCCACAGATACGCAGTATTTT; CDR3 protein: CASSAGTSGATDTQYF
J gene: TRBJ2-1; CDR3 length: 14; V gene: TRBV29-1; D gene: TRBD2; clone size: many; CDR3 DNA: TGCAGCGTTGGGGCGGGGGGCTCTCTCTATGAGCAGTTCTTC; CDR3 protein: CSVGAGGSLYEQFF
J gene: TRBJ2-6; CDR3 length: 17; V gene: TRBV7-6; D gene: TRBD1; clone size: few; CDR3 DNA: TGTGCCAGCAGCAAGGGACAGGCCAGGAGAGGGGCCAACGTCCTGACTTTC; CDR3 protein: CASSKGQARRGANVLTF
J gene: TRBJ2-3; CDR3 length: 15; V gene: TRBV6-5; D gene: TRBD1; clone size: .; CDR3 DNA: TGTGCCAGCAGTACCAGGACAGGGGGCGTAGATACGCAGTATTTT; CDR3 protein: CASSTRTGGVDTQYF
J gene: TRBJ1-5; CDR3 length: 13; V gene: TRBV10-3; D gene: .; clone size: many; CDR3 DNA: TGTGCCATCAGTGACGGCGGTAATCAGCCCCAGCATTTT; CDR3 protein: CAISDGGNQPQHF
J gene: TRBJ2-7; CDR3 length: 13; V gene: TRBV4-1; D gene: .; clone size: few; CDR3 DNA: TGCGCCAGCAGCCAGATTACAGGATCCGAGCAGTACTTC; CDR3 protein: CASSQITGSEQYF
J gene: TRBJ2-1; CDR3 length: 15; V gene: TRBV7-6; D gene: .; clone size: many; CDR3 DNA: TGTGCCAGCAGCTTAGCGGGGGGCAGGGGCGATGAGCAGTTCTTC; CDR3 protein: CASSLAGGRGDEQFF
J gene: TRBJ2-5; CDR3 length: 14; V gene: TRBV5-5; D gene: .; clone size: many; CDR3 DNA: TGTGCCAGCAGCTTAGGACTTACCCACGAGACCCAGTACTTC; CDR3 protein: CASSLGLTHETQYF
J gene: TRBJ2-1; CDR3 length: 12; V gene: TRBV11-3; D gene: .; clone size: once; CDR3 DNA: TGTGCCAGCAGCTTAGTAGAGGGGGAGCAGTTCTTC; CDR3 protein: CASSLVEGEQFF
J gene: TRBJ2-2; CDR3 length: 14; V gene: TRBV6-6; D gene: TRBD1; clone size: many; CDR3 DNA: TGTGCCAGCAAGGGACAGGGGGCAACCGGGGAGCTGTTTTTT; CDR3 protein: CASKGQGATGELFF
J gene: TRBJ1-3; CDR3 length: 15; V gene: TRBV15; D gene: TRBD1; clone size: many; CDR3 DNA: TGTGCCACCAGCAGAGTCCGGGGACAGGGACACACCATATATTTT; CDR3 protein: CATSRVRGQGHTIYF
J gene: TRBJ1-4; CDR3 length: 14; V gene: TRBV11-2; D gene: TRBD1; clone size: few; CDR3 DNA: TGTGCCAGCAGCCACCCGACAGGGCGTGAAAAACTGTTTTTT; CDR3 protein: CASSHPTGREKLFF
J gene: TRBJ2-2; CDR3 length: 15; V gene: TRBV27; D gene: TRBD2; clone size: .; CDR3 DNA: TGTGCCAGCAGAAATAGCGGGGCGAACACCGGGGAGCTGTTTTTT; CDR3 protein: CASRNSGANTGELFF
J gene: TRBJ2-2; CDR3 length: 13; V gene: TRBV20-1; D gene: TRBD2; clone size: many; CDR3 DNA: TGCAGTGCTACCGGGACTACGACTGGGGAGCTGTTTTTT; CDR3 protein: CSATGTTTGELFF
J gene: TRBJ2-3; CDR3 length: 17; V gene: TRBV5-5; D gene: .; clone size: .; CDR3 DNA: TGTGCCAGCAGCTTGGGCGCGGCCTTGAGGGGCGAAGATACGCAGTATTTT; CDR3 protein: CASSLGAALRGEDTQYF
J gene: TRBJ1-1; CDR3 length: 15; V gene: TRBV28; D gene: .; clone size: many; CDR3 DNA: TGTGCCAGCAGTTTATGGGGGGGGCGGGCCACTGAAGCTTTCTTT; CDR3 protein: CASSLWGGRATEAFF
J gene: TRBJ1-1; CDR3 length: 14; V gene: TRBV29-1; D gene: .; clone size: many; CDR3 DNA: TGCAGCGTTGATAGGGTAGGAGGGAACACTGAAGCTTTCTTT; CDR3 protein: CSVDRVGGNTEAFF
J gene: TRBJ1-4; CDR3 length: 21; V gene: TRBV6-5; D gene: .; clone size: many; CDR3 DNA: TGTGCCAGCAGTTACGAGAGGGATACGTCCAGAAGTAAGGGAACTAATGAAAAACTGTTTTTT; CDR3 protein: CASSYERDTSRSKGTNEKLFF
J gene: TRBJ2-3; CDR3 length: 14; V gene: TRBV7-6; D gene: .; clone size: .; CDR3 DNA: TGTGCCAGCAGCTTAGGTTCAGGGGTCGATACGCAGTATTTT; CDR3 protein: CASSLGSGVDTQYF
J gene: TRBJ1-5; CDR3 length: 14; V gene: TRBV7-2; D gene: .; clone size: many; CDR3 DNA: TGTGCCAGCAGCTTAGGGGGGTGGAATCAGCCCCAGCATTTT; CDR3 protein: CASSLGGWNQPQHF
J gene: TRBJ2-3; CDR3 length: 14; V gene: TRBV28; D gene: .; clone size: few; CDR3 DNA: TGTGCCAGCACCATTCCCGGATGGGCGGATACGCAGTATTTT; CDR3 protein: CASTIPGWADTQYF
J gene: TRBJ2-7; CDR3 length: 14; V gene: TRBV20-1; D gene: .; clone size: many; CDR3 DNA: TGCAGTGCTAGAGATGGATCAGGGATCTACGAGCAGTACTTC; CDR3 protein: CSARDGSGIYEQYF
J gene: TRBJ2-2; CDR3 length: 13; V gene: TRBV29-1; D gene: .; clone size: .; CDR3 DNA: TGCAGCGCGGTGGGAGCGAACACCGGGGAGCTGTTTTTT; CDR3 protein: CSAVGANTGELFF
J gene: TRBJ1-5; CDR3 length: 16; V gene: TRBV24-1; D gene: .; clone size: .; CDR3 DNA: TGTGCCACCAGTGATCCCGGCCAAGGGGGGGATCAGCCCCAGCATTTT; CDR3 protein: CATSDPGQGGDQPQHF
J gene: TRBJ2-5; CDR3 length: 13; V gene: TRBV20-1; D gene: .; clone size: once; CDR3 DNA: TGCAGTGCTAGCTTGGCCGGACCAGAGACCCAGTACTTC; CDR3 protein: CSASLAGPETQYF
J gene: TRBJ2-5; CDR3 length: 13; V gene: TRBV12-3/TRBV12-4; D gene: TRBD1; clone size: .; CDR3 DNA: TGTGCCAGCAGTTTCGGACAGGAAAAGACCCAGTACTTC; CDR3 protein: CASSFGQEKTQYF
J gene: TRBJ1-2; CDR3 length: 15; V gene: TRBV9; D gene: .; clone size: few; CDR3 DNA: TGTGCCAGCAGCTTCACGGTTGGTGGGAGCTATGGCTACACCTTC; CDR3 protein: CASSFTVGGSYGYTF
J gene: TRBJ2-1; CDR3 length: 13; V gene: TRBV11-2; D gene: .; clone size: many; CDR3 DNA: TGTGCCAGCAGCTTAGCAGGGGTGGGCGAGCAGTTCTTC; CDR3 protein: CASSLAGVGEQFF
J gene: TRBJ1-1; CDR3 length: 12; V gene: TRBV29-1; D gene: TRBD1; clone size: .; CDR3 DNA: TGCAGAAATCCACAGGGGATGCCTGAAGCTTTCTTT; CDR3 protein: CRNPQGMPEAFF
J gene: TRBJ1-1; CDR3 length: 14; V gene: TRBV27; D gene: TRBD1; clone size: many; CDR3 DNA: TGTGCCAGCAGTTTGTCGACAGGGTGGACTGAAGCTTTCTTT; CDR3 protein: CASSLSTGWTEAFF
J gene: TRBJ2-3; CDR3 length: 15; V gene: TRBV20-1; D gene: .; clone size: .; CDR3 DNA: TGCAGTGCTAGAGATGGAGGGCTAGCCGCAGATACGCAGTATTTT; CDR3 protein: CSARDGGLAADTQYF
J gene: TRBJ2-5; CDR3 length: 17; V gene: TRBV6-2/TRBV6-3; D gene: TRBD2; clone size: .; CDR3 DNA: TGTGCCAGCAAGACCATAAGGACTAGCGGGGGTCAGGAGACCCAGTACTTC; CDR3 protein: CASKTIRTSGGQETQYF
J gene: TRBJ2-5; CDR3 length: 14; V gene: TRBV6-2/TRBV6-3; D gene: TRBD1; clone size: few; CDR3 DNA: TGTGCCATCTACACAGGGGGTTCGGGAGAGACCCAGTACTTC; CDR3 protein: CAIYTGGSGETQYF
J gene: TRBJ2-3; CDR3 length: 15; V gene: TRBV11-2; D gene: TRBD1; clone size: many; CDR3 DNA: TGTGCCAGCAGCTTAGGGACAGGGTGGACAGATACGCAGTATTTT; CDR3 protein: CASSLGTGWTDTQYF
J gene: TRBJ1-5; CDR3 length: 15; V gene: TRBV2; D gene: TRBD1; clone size: .; CDR3 DNA: TGTGCCAGCACTGCCGACAGGGGAGGCAATCAGCCCCAGCATTTT; CDR3 protein: CASTADRGGNQPQHF
J gene: TRBJ1-6; CDR3 length: 17; V gene: TRBV6-1; D gene: .; clone size: many; CDR3 DNA: TGTGCCAGCAGAGACGGGACGGGCAGCTCCTATAATTCACCCCTCCACTTT; CDR3 protein: CASRDGTGSSYNSPLHF
J gene: TRBJ2-5; CDR3 length: 15; V gene: TRBV7-2; D gene: .; clone size: many; CDR3 DNA: TGTGCCAGCAGCGCTACACGGACGGTACAAGAGACCCAGTACTTC; CDR3 protein: CASSATRTVQETQYF
J gene: TRBJ2-5; CDR3 length: 17; V gene: TRBV29-1; D gene: TRBD2; clone size: many; CDR3 DNA: TGCAGCGTTGAAGGGCTAGCGGGGGCTCTCAGGGAGGAGACCCAGTACTTC; CDR3 protein: CSVEGLAGALREETQYF
J gene: TRBJ2-3; CDR3 length: 13; V gene: TRBV6-2/TRBV6-3; D gene: .; clone size: many; CDR3 DNA: TGTGCCAGCAGTTTCCGGGAGACAGATACGCAGTATTTT; CDR3 protein: CASSFRETDTQYF
J gene: TRBJ1-1; CDR3 length: 15; V gene: TRBV5-4; D gene: .; clone size: .; CDR3 DNA: TGTGCCAGCAGCGGCGAGGCAGGGAGAGACACTGAAGCTTTCTTT; CDR3 protein: CASSGEAGRDTEAFF
J gene: TRBJ1-6; CDR3 length: 15; V gene: TRBV12-3/TRBV12-4; D gene: .; clone size: many; CDR3 DNA: TGTGCCAGCGGTGTTCAGGGCAGGGGTAATTCACCCCTCCACTTT; CDR3 protein: CASGVQGRGNSPLHF
J gene: TRBJ2-3; CDR3 length: 15; V gene: TRBV10-2; D gene: TRBD2; clone size: few; CDR3 DNA: TGCGCCAGCAGTCTGACTAGCGTGGGCCTGGATACGCAGTATTTT; CDR3 protein: CASSLTSVGLDTQYF
J gene: TRBJ1-1; CDR3 length: 14; V gene: TRBV6-5; D gene: TRBD1; clone size: .; CDR3 DNA: TGTGCCAGCAGCAACAGGGGCGCGGGCGCTGAAGCTTTCTTT; CDR3 protein: CASSNRGAGAEAFF
J gene: TRBJ1-2; CDR3 length: 14; V gene: TRBV5-4; D gene: .; clone size: few; CDR3 DNA: TGTGCCAGCAGCTTGAGGGGCACTAACTATGGCTACACCTTC; CDR3 protein: CASSLRGTNYGYTF
J gene: TRBJ2-2; CDR3 length: 17; V gene: TRBV20-1; D gene: .; clone size: many; CDR3 DNA: TGCAGTGCTAGAGCACTGAGGAGGGCAGGCGATATCGGGGAGCTGTTTTTT; CDR3 protein: CSARALRRAGDIGELFF
J gene: TRBJ2-2; CDR3 length: 12; V gene: TRBV12-3/TRBV12-4; D gene: .; clone size: few; CDR3 DNA: TGTGCCAGCAGCCGAATTACCGGGGAGCTGTTTTTT; CDR3 protein: CASSRITGELFF
J gene: TRBJ1-2; CDR3 length: 14; V gene: TRBV28; D gene: TRBD1; clone size: many; CDR3 DNA: TGTGCCAGCAGTTCAGATGGGACAGTCTATGGCTACACCTTC; CDR3 protein: CASSSDGTVYGYTF
J gene: TRBJ2-7; CDR3 length: 15; V gene: TRBV5-6; D gene: TRBD1; clone size: few; CDR3 DNA: TGTGCCAGCAGCTTAGGACAGGACGGGGATTCCGAGCAGTACTTC; CDR3 protein: CASSLGQDGDSEQYF
J gene: TRBJ2-3; CDR3 length: 15; V gene: TRBV25-1; D gene: .; clone size: many; CDR3 DNA: TGTGCCAGCAGTGAATCGGTAGGGGTAGCAGATACGCAGTATTTT; CDR3 protein: CASSESVGVADTQYF
J gene: TRBJ2-1; CDR3 length: 14; V gene: TRBV11-2; D gene: .; clone size: few; CDR3 DNA: TGTGCCAGCAGCTTATTTCAAACGAACAATGAGCAGTTCTTC; CDR3 protein: CASSLFQTNNEQFF
J gene: TRBJ2-3; CDR3 length: 17; V gene: TRBV7-2; D gene: TRBD1; clone size: many; CDR3 DNA: TGTGCCAGCAGCTTAAGGCTTAACAGGGGCGTCGCAGATACGCAGTATTTT; CDR3 protein: CASSLRLNRGVADTQYF